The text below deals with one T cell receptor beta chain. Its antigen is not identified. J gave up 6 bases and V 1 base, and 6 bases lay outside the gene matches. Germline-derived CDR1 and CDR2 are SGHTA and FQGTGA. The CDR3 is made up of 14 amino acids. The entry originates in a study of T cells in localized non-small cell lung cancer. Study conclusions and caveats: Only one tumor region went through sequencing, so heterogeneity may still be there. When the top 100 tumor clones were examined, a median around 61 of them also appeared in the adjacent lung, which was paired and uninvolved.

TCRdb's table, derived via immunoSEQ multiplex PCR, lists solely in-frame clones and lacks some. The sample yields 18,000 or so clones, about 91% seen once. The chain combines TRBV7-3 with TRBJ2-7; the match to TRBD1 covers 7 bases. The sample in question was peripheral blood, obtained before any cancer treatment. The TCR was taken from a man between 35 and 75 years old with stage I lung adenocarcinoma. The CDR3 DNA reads TGTGCCAGCAGCTTAATAGGGGGCGCTTCCGAGCAGTACTTC. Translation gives CASSLIGGASEQYF.